The source of this T cell receptor (beta chain) is a study of CD8 T cells in Susac syndrome. The germline V gene has CDR1 SQVTM and CDR2 ANQGSEA. CDR3 size: 13 residues. V lost 5 bases, J lost 6 bases, and 15 bases lay in between. Random hexamers served to reverse transcribe roughly 0.45 to 1 ug RNA. One entry per CDR3 protein results from TCRdb running MiXCR on the immunoSEQ multiplex PCR reads. The table has around 130,000 distinct CDR3 sequences, roughly 94% seen once. The origin of this receptor is a human donor in good health. The source material was CD4+ T cells from PBMCs. V usage is TRBV29-1 and J usage is TRBJ2-3; the D gene is possibly TRBD2 (5 bases). The CDR3 is CSVRGSGGDTQYF. The CDR3 DNA is TGCAGCGTTCGAGGGAGTGGCGGCGATACGCAGTATTTT.